The 7 T cell receptor beta chains below come from one sample, sequenced in a study of blood T cell repertoires in COVID-19. TCRdb's copy holds only in-frame clones and misses some; the assay was immunoSEQ multiplex PCR. The sample lists approximately 96,000 clones, nearly 95% occurring once. The material sequenced was peripheral blood. The source is a human donor with active COVID-19. The donor label of this sample is uncertain.

The chain couples TRBV14 to TRBJ1-1; 7 positions agree with TRBD1. The ends lost 3 bases at V and 2 bases at J; junction bases unmatched: 3. The CDR3 has 14 residues. Germline CDR1 is SGHDN and CDR2 is FVKESK. CDR3 nucleotides: TGTGCCAGCAGCCAGGGGACAGTTAACACTGAAGCTTTCTTT. Translation gives CASSQGTVNTEAFF.

The V gene is TRBV9, the J gene TRBJ2-1; a possible D gene is TRBD1 (7 bases). This CDR3 has 13 amino acids. Germline CDR1 SGDLS, CDR2 YYNGEE. V gave up 3 bases and J gave up 10 bases, with 14 bases separating them. The chain's CDR3 is CASSANQGGEQFF. The CDR3 region has the DNA TGTGCCAGCAGCGCCAACCAGGGGGGAGAGCAGTTCTTC. Full variable domain (remainder filled in from reference TRBV9 and TRBJ2-1): DSGVTQTPKHLITATGQRVTLRCSPRSGDLSVYWYQQSLDQGLQFLIQYYNGEERAKGNILERFSAQQFPDLHSELNLSSLELGDSALYFCASSANQGGEQFFGPGTRLTVL.

V and J are TRBV28 and TRBJ2-1; D unclear. Trimming pared 2 bases from V and 8 bases from J, leaving 16 bases between. The CDR3 is made up of 15 amino acids. Germline CDR1 and CDR2: MDHEN and SYDVKM. CDR3 bases: TGTGCCAGCAGTTTACCAAGGTTAGCCGTGGATGAGCAGTTCTTC. Translating gives CASSLPRLAVDEQFF.

The chain carries TRBV24-1 and TRBJ2-1; the D gene is possibly TRBD1 (6 bases). The germline V and J ends were trimmed by 6 bases and 2 bases, with 13 bases remaining between them. The CDR3 runs to 15 residues. Germline CDR1 is KGHDR and CDR2 is SFDVKD. CDR3 nucleotides: TGTGCCACCAGTTCAGCTGACAGGCCCTACAATGAGCAGTTCTTC. It is translated as CATSSADRPYNEQFF.

The rearrangement uses TRBV6-5 and TRBJ2-2; D is perhaps TRBD1 (5 bases). CDR3 length: 14 residues. V was cut by 11 bases and J by 3 bases, with 16 bases left in between. Germline V gives CDR1 MNHEY, CDR2 SVGAGI. The CDR3 reads CAAGRGRDTGELFF. CDR3 nucleotide sequence: TGTGCCGCAGGAAGGGGAAGGGACACCGGGGAGCTGTTTTTT.

This chain links TRBV19 with TRBJ2-4; D is possibly TRBD2 (5 bases). The CDR3 has 13 residues. Trimming left V 5 bases short and J 12 bases short, with 17 bases between. The germline CDR1 and CDR2 sequences are LNHDA and SQIVND (reference sequence). CDR3 amino acids: CASSERGRVNQYF. The CDR3 nucleotides are TGTGCCAGTAGTGAACGGGGTCGAGTTAATCAGTACTTC.

The chain links TRBV29-1 to TRBJ2-1; 7 nucleotides agree with TRBD2. V gave up 7 bases and J gave up 10 bases; unmatched junction bases: 7. This CDR3 region has 11 residues. The V gene's germline CDR1 is SQVTM and CDR2 ANQGSEA. CDR3 nucleotide sequence: TGCAGCGGGGCGGGAGCAGGCGAGCAGTTCTTC. Translation: CSGAGAGEQFF.